The clone carrying this T cell receptor (beta chain) has a count of ten or more. Its specificity is not known. Every donor was a healthy Caucasian. Template switching added a universal primer site; cDNA carried unique molecular identifiers. MiXCR, applied by TCRdb to the 5' RACE reads, yields one record per CDR3 protein. Among 500,000 or so distinct CDR3 sequences, around 15% were seen once, and the ten largest hold approximately 0.98%. This sample is drawn from a study of identical twins. Germline CDR1 is SGHVS and CDR2 is FQNEAQ. The CDR3 runs to 16 residues. V shed 4 bases, J shed 4 bases, and the junction held 12 bases outside the gene matches. Notes on the study in general: Insertions were reduced in abundant cord blood beta clonotypes but not in memory repertoires.

Separately, the same data were catalogued under a study of yellow fever vaccine responses in identical twins.

Specimen: CD4+ T cells sorted from blood. V usage is TRBV7-8 and J usage is TRBJ2-7; 8 bases fit TRBD1. The source of this sequence is a young woman in good health. This CDR3 reads CASSSKDAGGKYEQYF. DNA for the CDR3: TGTGCCAGCAGCTCGAAGGACGCAGGGGGCAAATACGAGCAGTACTTC.